These 28 T cell receptor beta chains share one sample of origin, sequenced in a study of T cell repertoires in cytomegalovirus infection (dated by TCRdb to the late 2010s). No antigen has been assigned to these receptors. TCRdb lists the instrument as Illumina HiSeq 1500. TCRdb reran the public reads through fastp at Q25 and MiXCR, keeping productive beta chains. Each entry is one CDR3 protein sequence, shown with its most common DNA and genes. Present in this sample are about 330,000 distinct CDR3 sequences, about 35% of which were seen just once. The top ten clones comprise less than 15% of the sample. The sample's treatment or condition, from its label and the paper: in vitro stimulation with specific CMV peptide epitopes to enrich CMV-specific T cells. The sequenced sample was cultured PBMCs, obtained from culture after CMV antigen stimulation. Every receptor here comes from a human donor in good health (CMV status not recorded). Some clones in this sample may be carry-over from other donors' samples.

The chain joins TRBV4-1 to TRBJ1-5; D gene uncertain. This CDR3 contains 14 residues. The V and J ends lost 1 base and 6 bases respectively, with 10 bases between them. Per germline, CDR1 MGHRA and CDR2 YSYEKL. DNA for the CDR3: TGCGCCAGCAGCCAAGTGGGCTTTATTCAGCCCCAGCATTTT. This translates into CASSQVGFIQPQHF.

This clonotype was seen a handful of times. The chain couples TRBV28 to TRBJ1-5; tentatively, D is TRBD1 (5 bases). Trimming took off 11 bases at V and 3 bases at J, with 14 bases between the two ends. CDR3 length equals 13 residues. From germline, CDR1 is MDHEN and CDR2 SYDVKM. For the CDR3, the DNA is TGTGCCTCCCTCCAGGGATACAATCAGCCCCAGCATTTT. It encodes CASLQGYNQPQHF.

The chain recombines TRBV7-2 with TRBJ2-3; D uncertain. V was clipped by 4 bases and J by 8 bases, with 10 bases between them. CDR1 is SGHTA, CDR2 FQGNSA, per germline. CDR3 length equals 12 residues. This chain's CDR3 is CASSSQIGTQYF. The DNA of the CDR3 is TGTGCCAGCAGCTCACAGATCGGTACGCAGTATTTT.

V usage is TRBV18 and J usage is TRBJ1-1; D gene unclear. Germline loops: CDR1 KGHSH, CDR2 LQKENI. V lost 3 bases and J 2 bases, leaving 10 bases between the germline ends. The CDR3 extends over 14 amino acids. DNA of the CDR3: TGTGCCAGCTCACCCCGGGAGATAAACACTGAAGCTTTCTTT. It translates to CASSPREINTEAFF.

The V gene is TRBV9, the J gene TRBJ1-1, with D possibly TRBD1 on 5 matching bases. The V and J ends lost 3 bases and 1 base respectively, with 10 bases between them. Germline CDR1 and CDR2: SGDLS and YYNGEE. This CDR3 spans 14 amino acids. Written as DNA, the CDR3 is TGTGCCAGCAGCGGAAACAGGAGGAACACTGAAGCTTTCTTT. Its protein product is CASSGNRRNTEAFF.

As for this clonotype: An end of the junction differs from the germline gene, which may be a read error. The chain employs TRBV6-2 or TRBV6-3 and TRBJ1-1; D uncertain. The CDR3 is 16 amino acids. Germline V CDR1 and CDR2: MNHEY, SVGEGT. The CDR3 sequence: CASSYSETHLNTAAFF. CDR3 nucleotide sequence: TGTGCCAGCAGTTACTCGGAGACCCACCTGAACACTGCAGCTTTCTTT.

This clonotype was recorded a few times. The rearrangement joins TRBV6-5 to TRBJ2-2, with D perhaps TRBD2 (5 bases). V was pared by 3 bases and J by 4 bases, with 21 bases between. The CDR3 is 18 residues long. The germline V gene has CDR1 MNHEY and CDR2 SVGAGI. CDR3 amino acids: CASSYGVDAAVVTGELFF. The DNA for the CDR3 is TGTGCCAGCAGTTATGGAGTGGATGCAGCGGTGGTCACCGGGGAGCTGTTTTTT.

The chain combines TRBV7-2 with TRBJ2-3; 12 bases fit TRBD2. V gave up 5 bases and J gave up 0 bases; unmatched junction bases: 3. Germline-derived CDR1 and CDR2 are SGHTA and FQGNSA. This CDR3 is 16 amino acids long. CDR3 sequence (DNA): TGTGCCAGCAGCAGAGGGACTAGCGGGAGCACAGATACGCAGTATTTT. Protein sequence: CASSRGTSGSTDTQYF.

This clonotype was counted ten times or more. The rearrangement uses TRBV7-8 and TRBJ2-1, with D tentatively TRBD2 (5 bases). This CDR3 is 14 amino acids long. V was trimmed by 9 bases and J by 7 bases, leaving 19 bases between them. The germline V gene has CDR1 SGHVS and CDR2 FQNEAQ. The CDR3 DNA is TGTGCCAGTCTTACTAGTCGGCAGTGGAATGAGCAGTTCTTC. Its translation is CASLTSRQWNEQFF.

The chain has TRBV12-3 or TRBV12-4 and TRBJ2-7; 8 nucleotides line up with TRBD1. J was trimmed by 3 bases and V by 6 bases; bases with no gene match: 13. The CDR3 runs 16 residues. Here the CDR3 DNA reads TGTGCCAGCAGCCATCCAACAAGACAGGGGAGCTACGAGCAGTACTTC. Translated, it gives CASSHPTRQGSYEQYF.

The sample holds a few counts of this clonotype. The chain is built from TRBV7-8 and TRBJ1-4, with D possibly TRBD1 on 5 matching bases. CDR3 length: 15 amino acids. Germline assignment: CDR1 SGHVS and CDR2 FQNEAQ. Trimming removed 5 bases at V and 8 bases at J, with 18 bases between. The CDR3 DNA is TGTGCCAGCAGCGCTCCGGGACCGCGCGGGGAAAAACTGTTTTTT. This translates into CASSAPGPRGEKLFF.

This clonotype was recorded a few times. The gene calls are TRBV12-3 or TRBV12-4 and TRBJ1-1; D unclear. The CDR3 is made up of 14 amino acids. Trimming took off 6 bases at V and 1 base at J, with 12 bases between the two ends. The CDR3 bases are TGTGCCAGCAGCCCGGTTCGTTCGAACACTGAAGCTTTCTTT. This sequence encodes CASSPVRSNTEAFF.

This clonotype turned up a few times. V usage is TRBV5-4 and J usage is TRBJ2-1; 9 nucleotides agree with TRBD2. The germline V gene encodes CDR1 SGHNT and CDR2 YYREEE (reference sequence). This CDR3 region has 14 residues. The junction had 9 bases not matched to a gene; V was cut back by 4 bases and J by 10 bases. The CDR3 region is CASSQGLAGGEQFF. The CDR3, as DNA: TGTGCCAGCAGCCAGGGACTAGCCGGGGGGGAGCAGTTCTTC.

This rearrangement joins TRBV7-9 to TRBJ2-5; TRBD1 matches at 9 bases. The CDR3 is 15 residues long. From germline, CDR1 is SEHNR and CDR2 FQNEAQ (reference sequence). V gave up 2 bases and J gave up 2 bases; unmatched junction bases: 3. CDR3 in amino acids: CASSLRDREQETQYF. In nucleotides, the CDR3 is TGTGCCAGCAGCTTACGGGACAGGGAGCAAGAGACCCAGTACTTC.

This rearrangement joins TRBV9 to TRBJ1-1; D remains ambiguous. The CDR3 has 14 residues. Germline assignment: CDR1 SGDLS and CDR2 YYNGEE. Trimming left V 0 bases short and J 2 bases short, with 8 bases between. The CDR3 is CASSVGVFNTEAFF. The DNA of the CDR3 is TGTGCCAGCAGCGTAGGCGTGTTTAACACTGAAGCTTTCTTT. Using reference TRBV9 and TRBJ1-1 for the parts outside the CDR3, the full variable domain is DSGVTQTPKHLITATGQRVTLRCSPRSGDLSVYWYQQSLDQGLQFLIQYYNGEERAKGNILERFSAQQFPDLHSELNLSSLELGDSALYFCASSVGVFNTEAFFGQGTRLTVV.

The V call is TRBV28, the J call TRBJ2-7, with D tentatively TRBD1 or TRBD2 (5 bases each). The germline CDR1 and CDR2 sequences are MDHEN and SYDVKM. V lost 10 bases and J lost 2, with 21 bases in between. The CDR3 length is 15 residues. CDR3 amino acids: CAIKRPGLGAYEQYF. In DNA form, the CDR3 reads TGTGCCATAAAGCGACCGGGCCTGGGGGCCTACGAGCAGTACTTC.

This rearrangement joins TRBV27 to TRBJ2-1, with TRBD2 identical over 12 bases. J lost 9 bases, V lost 5 bases, and 8 bases had no gene match. CDR1 MNHEY and CDR2 SMNVEV come from the germline V gene (reference sequence). CDR3 length: 15 amino acids. The CDR3 here is CASSPRLAGETEQFF. The CDR3 DNA reads as TGTGCCAGCAGTCCCCGACTAGCGGGAGAAACTGAGCAGTTCTTC.

The genes are TRBV6-8 and TRBJ2-2; 10 bases align to TRBD2. In germline, CDR1 is MNHGY, CDR2 SAAAGT. The CDR3 is made up of 18 amino acids. Losses at the gene ends were 3 bases for V and 5 bases for J; bases not matched to a gene: 12. Here the CDR3 reads CASSYLAGAGSGTGELFF. CDR3 DNA sequence: TGTGCCAGCAGTTATCTAGCGGGAGCGGGGTCCGGGACCGGGGAGCTGTTTTTT.

V usage is TRBV28 and J usage is TRBJ2-5; D may be TRBD1 or TRBD2 (5 bases each). The V and J ends lost 5 bases and 4 bases respectively, with 8 bases between them. Germline values: CDR1 MDHEN, CDR2 SYDVKM. This CDR3 is built from 12 residues. CDR3 residues: CASSGDGETQYF. The CDR3 DNA reads TGTGCCAGCAGTGGGGACGGAGAGACCCAGTACTTC.

On this clonotype itself: A read error is likely, as this CDR3 ends without the conserved phenylalanine or tryptophan. The limits of the CDR3 on the DNA are not certain, so only TCRdb's listed CDR3 is given. This rearrangement joins TRBV23-1 to TRBJ1-2. TRBV23-1 is designated an ORF whose function remains uncertain. The CDR3 totals 12 residues, both ends included. The CDR3: CASSQDGRGRGV.

This clonotype was recorded a few times. This chain connects TRBV29-1 to TRBJ2-1; a possible D gene is TRBD1 (5 bases). With 5 bases removed from V and 4 bases from J, the gap between germline ends came to 6 bases. CDR3 length: 11 amino acids. Germline V gene lookup returns CDR1 SQVTM and CDR2 ANQGSEA. This CDR3 reads CSVTGYNEQFF. The CDR3 nucleotides are TGCAGCGTTACAGGTTACAATGAGCAGTTCTTC.

This clonotype was seen only once. The V call is TRBV5-1, the J call TRBJ1-1; 10 positions match TRBD1. With 4 bases clipped from V and 11 bases from J, the junction kept 14 bases outside the gene matches. This CDR3 has 15 residues. Germline lookup yields CDR1 SGHRS and CDR2 YFSETQ. CDR3 in DNA: TGCGCCAGCAGCGTACTTCCGGGACAGGGGTTTCATGCTTTCTTT. Amino acids: CASSVLPGQGFHAFF.

This rearrangement joins TRBV2 to TRBJ2-2; D is uncertain. Germline CDR1 reads SNHLY; CDR2 reads FYNNEI. The ends were cut back, 1 base at V and 6 bases at J, with 9 bases in the middle. The CDR3 sequence is 14 residues long. CDR3 nucleotide sequence: TGTGCCAGCAGTGAAGTTCGGGCCGCCGGGGAGCTGTTTTTT. As protein: CASSEVRAAGELFF.

The rearrangement uses TRBV12-3 or TRBV12-4 and TRBJ2-3; 11 bases map to TRBD2. With 1 base clipped from V and 3 bases from J, the junction kept 3 bases outside the gene matches. The CDR3 is made up of 16 amino acids. CDR3 residues: CASSLGLAGMTDTQYF. The DNA for the CDR3 is TGTGCCAGCAGTTTAGGACTAGCGGGAATGACAGATACGCAGTATTTT.

The chain combines TRBV24-1 with TRBJ1-2, with no clear D. The length of the CDR3 is 15 residues. Germline V lookup: CDR1 KGHDR, CDR2 SFDVKD. Trimming took 4 bases from V and 3 from J, leaving 14 bases between them. CDR3 amino acids: CATSDPATGDYGYTF. The CDR3 nucleotides are TGTGCCACCAGTGACCCGGCGACGGGAGACTATGGCTACACCTTC.

The chain carries TRBV27 and TRBJ1-5; D call uncertain. V was pared by 1 base and J by 0 bases, with 16 bases between. The CDR3 runs to 18 residues. Germline CDR1 and CDR2: MNHEY and SMNVEV (reference sequence). The CDR3 coding sequence is TGTGCCAGCAGTTTATTCTGTTGTGTTGAATATAGCAATCAGCCCCAGCATTTT. As protein: CASSLFCCVEYSNQPQHF.

The V call is TRBV28, the J call TRBJ2-5; a possible D gene is TRBD2 (7 bases). Trimming took 2 bases from V and 4 from J, leaving 14 bases between them. Per germline, CDR1 MDHEN and CDR2 SYDVKM. The CDR3 extends over 15 amino acids. The CDR3 sequence: CASSLRLGGGETQYF. The CDR3 DNA follows: TGTGCCAGCAGTTTAAGGTTGGGAGGGGGAGAGACCCAGTACTTC.

The V call is TRBV4-2, the J call TRBJ1-2; 10 bases agree with TRBD1. The CDR3 is made up of 15 amino acids. Trimming took 1 base from V and 6 from J; bases not matched to a gene: 5. CDR1 is LGHNA and CDR2 is YNFKEQ in the germline V gene. Here the CDR3 DNA reads TGTGCCAGCAGCCAAGGTTTGGACAGGGGGAATGGCTACACCTTC. The encoded protein is CASSQGLDRGNGYTF.